Following are 18 T cell receptor beta chains from one sample sequenced in a study of STAT3 mutations in large granular lymphocyte leukemia. The assay was immunoSEQ multiplex PCR, and TCRdb's table has in-frame clones only and misses some. The data contain about 42,000 clones, about three quarters of them singletons. Whole-study findings and limits: At least one immunodominant TCR beta clonotype appeared in every T-cell large granular lymphocyte leukemia patient.

For these TCRs, the target antigens are not known. Source material: PBMCs. The receptors were sampled from a human donor with T large granular lymphocyte leukemia. Some clones in this sample may be carry-over from other donors' samples.

This clone was picked up one time. The chain combines TRBV19 with TRBJ1-5; D remains unclear. Trimming cost V 5 bases and J 3 bases, with 5 bases left between them. CDR1 is LNHDA and CDR2 is SQIVND in the germline V gene (reference sequence). This CDR3 contains 12 residues. CDR3 coding DNA: TGTGCCAGTAGTTCCACCAATCAGCCCCAGCATTTT. Translation: CASSSTNQPQHF. Filled out from reference TRBV19 and TRBJ1-5, the complete variable domain reads DGGITQSPKYLFRKEGQNVTLSCEQNLNHDAMYWYRQDPGQGLRLIYYSQIVNDFQKGDIAEGYSVSREKKESFPLTVTSAQKNPTAFYLCASSSTNQPQHFGDGTRLSIL.

This clone appeared a few times. The gene calls are TRBV7-2 and TRBJ2-1; D unclear. The V and J ends lost 0 bases and 0 bases respectively, with 6 bases between them. The CDR3 sequence is 15 residues long. Germline CDR1 is SGHTA and CDR2 is FQGNSA. The CDR3 protein is CASSLASISYNEQFF. The DNA of the CDR3 is TGTGCCAGCAGCTTAGCTAGTATCTCCTACAATGAGCAGTTCTTC.

The V and J genes are TRBV2 and TRBJ1-5; D is unclear. CDR3 length: 14 residues. Germline assignment: CDR1 SNHLY and CDR2 FYNNEI. Trimming pared 6 bases from V and 0 bases from J, leaving 9 bases between. The CDR3 nucleotides read TGTGCCAGCAGCGCCCGACATAGCAATCAGCCCCAGCATTTT. Its translation is CASSARHSNQPQHF. Together with reference TRBV2 and TRBJ1-5, the CDR3 gives the full variable domain: EPEVTQTPSHQVTQMGQEVILRCVPISNHLYFYWYRQILGQKVEFLVSFYNNEISEKSEIFDDQFSVERPDGSNFTLKIRSTKLEDSAMYFCASSARHSNQPQHFGDGTRLSIL.

The genes are TRBV7-8 and TRBJ2-3; tentatively, D is TRBD2 (7 bases). The CDR3 runs to 11 residues. Germline CDR1 reads SGHVS; CDR2 reads FQNEAQ. V lost 11 bases and J 6 bases, leaving 12 bases between the germline ends. The DNA of the CDR3 is TGTGCCGCTGGGAGGGGGGATACGCAGTATTTT. This codes for CAAGRGDTQYF.

This clone was seen just once. The rearrangement links TRBV30 to TRBJ1-4; D gene ambiguous. CDR3 size: 15 residues. The V and J ends lost 1 base and 0 bases respectively, with 9 bases between them. Germline values: CDR1 GTSNPN, CDR2 SVGIG (reference sequence). DNA for the CDR3: TGTGCCTGGAGTGACCCCGGGGCAACTAATGAAAAACTGTTTTTT. Its protein product is CAWSDPGATNEKLFF. Variable domain in full (rest from reference TRBV30 and TRBJ1-4): SQTIHQWPATLVQPVGSPLSLECTVEGTSNPNLYWYRQAAGRGLQLLFYSVGIGQISSEVPQNLSASRPQDRQFILSSKKLLLSDSGFYLCAWSDPGATNEKLFFGSGTQLSVL.

The chain recombines TRBV7-9 with TRBJ2-5; D may be TRBD1 (5 bases). The V end was cut by 3 bases, the J end by 3 bases, with 8 bases between. Germline loops: CDR1 SEHNR, CDR2 FQNEAQ (reference sequence). The CDR3 totals 13 residues. CDR3 amino acids: CASSLGRKETQYF. The CDR3 DNA reads as TGTGCCAGCAGCTTGGGGCGGAAAGAGACCCAGTACTTC.

V usage is TRBV5-8 and J usage is TRBJ2-6, with D unresolved. Between the trimmed V and J ends, which lost 0 bases and 3 bases, there was a span of 10 bases. Germline CDR1 is SGHTS and CDR2 is YDEGEE. This CDR3 spans 16 amino acids. The CDR3 loop reads CASSLGDNYGANVLTF. CDR3 coding DNA: TGTGCCAGCAGCTTGGGAGACAATTATGGGGCCAACGTCCTGACTTTC.

The chain recombines TRBV29-1 with TRBJ1-2; possible D gene TRBD1, 5 bases. Looked up from germline, CDR1 is SQVTM and CDR2 is ANQGSEA. The CDR3 extends over 13 amino acids. Trimming cost V 0 bases and J 5 bases, with 10 bases left between them. CDR3 DNA sequence: TGCAGCGTTGAAGAGGGGGAGGGATATGGCTACACCTTC. Protein sequence: CSVEEGEGYGYTF. Full variable domain (outside the CDR3, taken from reference TRBV29-1 and TRBJ1-2): SAVISQKPSRDICQRGTSLTIQCQVDSQVTMMFWYRQQPGQSLTLIATANQGSEATYESGFVIDKFPISRPNLTFSTLTVSNMSPEDSSIYLCSVEEGEGYGYTFGSGTRLTVV.

This clone was counted once. This chain connects TRBV6-1 to TRBJ1-5; TRBD1 matches at 7 bases. CDR1 is MNHNS and CDR2 is SASEGT in the germline V gene. Germline trimming cut 6 bases from V and 4 bases from J; bases unmatched to any gene: 3. The CDR3 has 13 amino acids. CDR3 loop: CASRGDRNQPQHF. The CDR3 coding sequence is TGTGCCAGCAGGGGGGACAGAAATCAGCCCCAGCATTTT.

This clone was picked up one time. The rearrangement links TRBV5-4 to TRBJ2-6; 7 bases are shared with TRBD1. The V gene's germline CDR1 is SGHNT and CDR2 YYREEE (reference sequence). The V segment lost 2 bases and the J segment 8 bases; nucleotides outside the gene matches: 13. The CDR3 totals 17 residues. CDR3 DNA: TGTGCCAGCAGCTTACCGTTTGGACAGGCCAGGTCCAACGTCCTGACTTTC. Its protein is CASSLPFGQARSNVLTF.

The chain carries TRBV9 and TRBJ1-2; perhaps TRBD1 as D (5 bases). Between the trimmed V and J ends, which lost 0 bases and 7 bases, there was a span of 16 bases. Germline-derived CDR1 and CDR2 are SGDLS and YYNGEE. The CDR3 covers 15 residues. The CDR3 region has the DNA TGTGCCAGCAGCGTAGCTTCCGGGCAGGGCCGTGGCTACACCTTC. Translation gives CASSVASGQGRGYTF.

This clone came up many times. V is TRBV29-1 and J is TRBJ2-7; D might be TRBD1 (6 bases). The V end lost 3 bases, the J end lost 4 bases, and 13 bases lay between the germline ends. The CDR3 loop spans 13 amino acids. CDR1 and CDR2 (germline): SQVTM, ANQGSEA. CDR3 protein: CSVEWGRGYEQYV. The CDR3 DNA reads TGCAGCGTTGAGTGGGGGCGCGGTTACGAGCAGTACGTC.

This chain links TRBV19 with TRBJ2-7; 7 bases map to TRBD1. The V gene's germline CDR1 is LNHDA and CDR2 SQIVND (reference sequence). V lost 7 bases to trimming and J lost 6 bases; unmatched junction nucleotides: 0. This CDR3 is 10 amino acids long. Here the CDR3 DNA reads TGTGCCAGTAACAGGGGCGAGCAGTACGTC. Translating it yields CASNRGEQYV.

The V call is TRBV5-1, the J call TRBJ2-1; no clear D. Germline V gene data show CDR1 as SGHRS and CDR2 as YFSETQ. V lost 1 base and J lost 0, with 8 bases in between. This CDR3 is built from 15 residues. The CDR3 DNA follows: TGCGCCAGCAGCTTGACGCGTAGCTCCTACAATGAGCAGTTCTTC. This gives the protein CASSLTRSSYNEQFF.

The chain combines TRBV5-8 with TRBJ2-1; 7 bases line up with TRBD1. CDR1 and CDR2 from the germline V gene are SGHTS and YDEGEE. The CDR3 contains 16 residues. The junction had 9 bases not matched to a gene; V was cut back by 4 bases and J by 2 bases. DNA of the CDR3: TGTGCCAGCAGCAAGGGGACAGTGGGGGCCTACAATGAGCAGTTCTTC. Residues: CASSKGTVGAYNEQFF.

The rearrangement links TRBV30 to TRBJ1-1; 8 bases are a match to TRBD1. V shed 0 bases and J 4 bases; nucleotides not matched to a gene: 1. The CDR3 contains 13 residues. CDR1 and CDR2 (germline): GTSNPN, SVGIG (reference sequence). CDR3 bases: TGTGCCTGGAGTGTCACAGGGGGCACTGAAGCTTTCTTT. This gives the protein CAWSVTGGTEAFF.

The sample holds a few counts of this clone. This chain connects TRBV30 to TRBJ1-6; TRBD1 aligns across 10 bases. V lost 0 bases and J lost 7; bases outside the gene matches: 0. CDR1 is GTSNPN and CDR2 is SVGIG in the germline V gene (reference sequence). This CDR3 spans 14 amino acids. Written as DNA, the CDR3 is TGTGCCTGGAGTGTGGGACAGGGGAATTCACCCCTCCACTTT. The encoded protein is CAWSVGQGNSPLHF.

The chain links TRBV27 to TRBJ1-2; D is unresolved. Germline CDR1 MNHEY, CDR2 SMNVEV (reference sequence). This CDR3 is built from 13 residues. Trimming removed 5 bases from V and 2 bases from J, with 9 bases in between. The CDR3 is CASSPEGNYGYTF. The DNA of the CDR3 is TGTGCCAGCAGTCCGGAAGGGAACTATGGCTACACCTTC.